Listed below are T cell receptor beta chains from one sample, sequenced in a study of blood T cell repertoires in COVID-19. Sequencing was performed with immunoSEQ multiplex PCR; in TCRdb, only in-frame clones are kept and a portion is missing. This table has about 200,000 clones, roughly 89% appearing once. Specimen: peripheral blood. The receptors shown here come from a man aged 60-69 years who had recovered from COVID-19. The CDR3 runs from the conserved cysteine through the conserved F or W. A D gene is named only where the DNA matches it firmly. Clone size is shown for a subset of rows, as once, few, many or a class of expanded clone.

V gene: TRBV19
J gene: TRBJ1-1
D gene: -
clone size: -
CDR3 protein: CASSPREYTEAFF
CDR3 DNA: TGTGCCAGTAGCCCGAGAGAGTACACTGAAGCTTTCTTT

V gene: TRBV5-1
J gene: TRBJ2-3
D gene: TRBD2
clone size: -
CDR3 protein: CASSPGLEMATDTQYF
CDR3 DNA: TGCGCCAGCAGCCCGGGACTAGAAATGGCTACAGATACGCAGTATTTT

V gene: TRBV5-6
J gene: TRBJ2-1
D gene: TRBD2
clone size: -
CDR3 protein: CASSLKREMGYNEQFF
CDR3 DNA: TGTGCCAGCAGCCTAAAGCGGGAGATGGGGTACAATGAGCAGTTCTTC

V gene: TRBV2
J gene: TRBJ1-2
D gene: -
clone size: -
CDR3 protein: CAGGLRPTEGYTF
CDR3 DNA: TGTGCCGGGGGACTCCGCCCAACAGAAGGCTACACCTTC

V gene: TRBV5-4
J gene: TRBJ2-7
D gene: TRBD1
clone size: -
CDR3 protein: CASSFGYRGQYEQYF
CDR3 DNA: TGTGCCAGCAGCTTTGGTTACAGGGGACAATACGAGCAGTACTTC

V gene: TRBV5-1
J gene: TRBJ1-3
D gene: -
clone size: -
CDR3 protein: CASSLAGVTSGNTIYF
CDR3 DNA: TGCGCCAGCAGCTTGGCCGGGGTAACCTCTGGAAACACCATATATTTT

V gene: TRBV28
J gene: TRBJ1-3
D gene: TRBD1
clone size: -
CDR3 protein: CASSLGTGGDRNTIYF
CDR3 DNA: TGTGCCAGCAGTTTAGGGACAGGGGGTGACAGAAACACCATATATTTT

V gene: TRBV7-9
J gene: TRBJ2-5
D gene: TRBD2
clone size: -
CDR3 protein: CASSLVGTSGQETQYF
CDR3 DNA: TGTGCCAGCAGCTTAGTAGGAACTAGCGGACAAGAGACCCAGTACTTC

V gene: TRBV5-6
J gene: TRBJ1-2
D gene: TRBD1
clone size: -
CDR3 protein: CASSTQGAGGYTF
CDR3 DNA: TGTGCCAGCAGTACCCAGGGGGCGGGAGGCTACACCTTC

V gene: TRBV5-1
J gene: TRBJ1-2
D gene: TRBD1
clone size: -
CDR3 protein: CASSSGTGAQGYTF
CDR3 DNA: TGCGCCAGCAGCTCAGGGACAGGGGCCCAGGGCTACACCTTC

V gene: TRBV5-1
J gene: TRBJ2-5
D gene: -
clone size: -
CDR3 protein: CASSLAGRRETQYF
CDR3 DNA: TGCGCCAGCAGCTTGGCCGGTCGGAGGGAGACCCAGTACTTC

V gene: TRBV7-3
J gene: TRBJ2-5
D gene: TRBD2
clone size: -
CDR3 protein: CASSLGLAGQETQYF
CDR3 DNA: TGTGCCAGCAGCCTCGGACTAGCGGGCCAAGAGACCCAGTACTTC

V gene: TRBV12-3/TRBV12-4
J gene: TRBJ2-3
D gene: -
clone size: -
CDR3 protein: CASSFQGTDTQYF
CDR3 DNA: TGTGCCAGCAGTTTTCAGGGCACAGATACGCAGTATTTT

V gene: TRBV9
J gene: TRBJ2-5
D gene: TRBD2
clone size: few
CDR3 protein: CASSPGTSGGQETQYF
CDR3 DNA: TGTGCCAGCAGCCCAGGGACTAGCGGGGGACAAGAGACCCAGTACTTC

V gene: TRBV4-1
J gene: TRBJ2-3
D gene: TRBD2
clone size: -
CDR3 protein: CASSPSHYTSGGPDTQYF
CDR3 DNA: TGCGCCAGCAGCCCATCCCACTATACTAGCGGGGGGCCAGATACGCAGTATTTT

V gene: TRBV7-2
J gene: TRBJ2-1
D gene: TRBD2
clone size: -
CDR3 protein: CASSPSSSGSNEQFF
CDR3 DNA: TGTGCCAGCAGCCCAAGCAGTAGCGGGAGCAATGAGCAGTTCTTC

V gene: TRBV28
J gene: TRBJ1-6
D gene: -
clone size: -
CDR3 protein: CASRTGGSPLHF
CDR3 DNA: TGTGCCAGCAGGACCGGAGGTTCACCCCTCCACTTT

V gene: TRBV2
J gene: TRBJ2-5
D gene: TRBD2
clone size: -
CDR3 protein: CASSVGLAGGQETQYF
CDR3 DNA: TGTGCCAGCAGTGTTGGACTAGCGGGGGGTCAAGAGACCCAGTACTTC

V gene: TRBV7-2
J gene: TRBJ2-7
D gene: -
clone size: -
CDR3 protein: CASSLGGSGVYEQYF
CDR3 DNA: TGTGCCAGCAGCTTAGGGGGTAGCGGAGTTTACGAGCAGTACTTC

V gene: TRBV6-5
J gene: TRBJ2-7
D gene: -
clone size: -
CDR3 protein: CASSYSPPGLSYEQYF
CDR3 DNA: TGTGCCAGCAGTTACTCCCCCCCGGGACTCTCCTACGAGCAGTACTTC

V gene: TRBV7-2
J gene: TRBJ2-1
D gene: -
clone size: -
CDR3 protein: CASSLDWRAGEQFF
CDR3 DNA: TGTGCCAGCAGCTTAGACTGGCGGGCGGGTGAGCAGTTCTTC

V gene: TRBV6-1
J gene: TRBJ1-3
D gene: -
clone size: few
CDR3 protein: CASSEHSSHSGNTIYF
CDR3 DNA: TGTGCCAGCAGTGAACATAGTAGCCACTCTGGAAACACCATATATTTT

V gene: TRBV7-2
J gene: TRBJ2-7
D gene: TRBD2
clone size: -
CDR3 protein: CASSPTSASSYEQYF
CDR3 DNA: TGTGCCAGCAGCCCCACTAGCGCGAGCTCCTACGAGCAGTACTTC

V gene: TRBV5-1
J gene: TRBJ1-1
D gene: TRBD1
clone size: -
CDR3 protein: CASSLTGGVNTEAFF
CDR3 DNA: TGCGCCAGCAGCTTGACAGGGGGAGTGAACACTGAAGCTTTCTTT

V gene: TRBV6-5
J gene: TRBJ2-7
D gene: TRBD2
clone size: many
CDR3 protein: CASIGAASGGYEQYF
CDR3 DNA: TGTGCCAGCATCGGAGCGGCTAGCGGGGGCTACGAGCAGTACTTC

V gene: TRBV18
J gene: TRBJ1-4
D gene: -
clone size: once
CDR3 protein: CASSPGRGEKLFF
CDR3 DNA: TGTGCCAGCTCACCAGGGAGGGGCGAAAAACTGTTTTTT

V gene: TRBV9
J gene: TRBJ2-2
D gene: TRBD1
clone size: -
CDR3 protein: CASSVGTGNTGELFF
CDR3 DNA: TGTGCCAGCAGCGTGGGGACAGGGAACACCGGGGAGCTGTTTTTT

V gene: TRBV19
J gene: TRBJ1-4
D gene: -
clone size: -
CDR3 protein: CASSREVDGEKLFF
CDR3 DNA: TGTGCCAGTAGCAGAGAGGTGGATGGTGAAAAACTGTTTTTT

V gene: TRBV29-1
J gene: TRBJ2-2
D gene: -
clone size: -
CDR3 protein: CSGTYTGELFF
CDR3 DNA: TGCAGCGGAACATACACCGGGGAGCTGTTTTTT

V gene: TRBV18
J gene: TRBJ2-3
D gene: -
clone size: -
CDR3 protein: CASSLLLSDDTQYF
CDR3 DNA: TGTGCCAGCTCGTTACTCCTTTCCGATGATACGCAGTATTTT

V gene: TRBV27
J gene: TRBJ1-1
D gene: -
clone size: -
CDR3 protein: CASSSRTVGANTEAFF
CDR3 DNA: TGTGCCAGCAGTTCCCGGACAGTGGGGGCGAACACTGAAGCTTTCTTT

V gene: TRBV28
J gene: TRBJ2-7
D gene: TRBD1
clone size: -
CDR3 protein: CASRATGGAPGEQYF
CDR3 DNA: TGTGCCAGCAGAGCGACAGGGGGCGCCCCGGGGGAGCAGTACTTC

V gene: TRBV27
J gene: TRBJ2-7
D gene: TRBD1
clone size: -
CDR3 protein: CASRDDRGYEQYF
CDR3 DNA: TGTGCCAGCAGGGACGACAGGGGCTACGAGCAGTACTTC

V gene: TRBV5-6
J gene: TRBJ2-3
D gene: -
clone size: -
CDR3 protein: CASSSRWRVEDTQYF
CDR3 DNA: TGTGCCAGCAGCTCTAGGTGGAGGGTCGAGGATACGCAGTATTTT

V gene: TRBV6-2/TRBV6-3
J gene: TRBJ2-7
D gene: -
clone size: -
CDR3 protein: CASSSGLTYEQYF
CDR3 DNA: TGTGCCAGCAGCTCCGGACTGACCTACGAGCAGTACTTC

V gene: TRBV11-2
J gene: TRBJ2-2
D gene: -
clone size: -
CDR3 protein: CASSTGTNTGELFF
CDR3 DNA: TGTGCCAGCAGCACGGGGACGAACACCGGGGAGCTGTTTTTT

V gene: TRBV19
J gene: TRBJ2-1
D gene: TRBD2
clone size: -
CDR3 protein: CASSIDRLAGGHEQFF
CDR3 DNA: TGTGCCAGTAGTATAGATCGACTAGCGGGAGGACATGAGCAGTTCTTC

V gene: TRBV5-8
J gene: TRBJ2-7
D gene: -
clone size: -
CDR3 protein: CASSRGTAPRAEQYF
CDR3 DNA: TGTGCCAGCAGCCGGGGGACAGCCCCTCGTGCCGAGCAGTACTTC

V gene: TRBV13
J gene: TRBJ2-7
D gene: -
clone size: -
CDR3 protein: CASSLFRGIEQYF
CDR3 DNA: TGTGCCAGCAGCTTATTTCGGGGGATCGAGCAGTACTTC